The 5 T cell receptor beta chains presented below share a single source sample, sequenced in a study of early T cells in non-severe SARS-CoV-2 infection (TCRdb year 2021). The library was built by means of 5' RACE. Data came from a NextSeq 500. TCRdb redid the processing of the public reads, applying fastp at Q25 and MiXCR, and retained in-frame beta chains. Each entry is one CDR3 protein sequence, shown with its most common DNA and genes. The sample includes fewer than 65,000 distinct CDR3 sequences, with less than 10% observed a single time. The top ten clonotypes cover over 1% of the sample. The sequencing sample was made of whole blood. These TCRs come from an adult who was a healthcare worker with PCR-confirmed SARS-CoV-2 infection or an uninfected control (not recorded which).

In its sample, this clonotype was seen many times. V gene TRBV10-3 combines with J gene TRBJ2-5; 11 nucleotides line up with TRBD2. Trimming took 3 bases from V and 2 from J; bases not matched to a gene: 5. Per the germline V gene, CDR1 is ENHRY and CDR2 is SYGVKD. The CDR3 totals 16 residues. The CDR3 bases are TGTGCCATCAGTGATGCTAGCGGGGGGTTGCAAGAGACCCAGTACTTC. It specifies CAISDASGGLQETQYF.

The V and J genes are TRBV7-9 and TRBJ1-2; weak D call: TRBD1 (6 bases). CDR1 and CDR2 from the germline V gene are SEHNR and FQNEAQ (reference sequence). V was clipped by 3 bases and J by 4 bases, with 15 bases between them. The CDR3 consists of 15 residues. This chain's CDR3 is CASSFSGVAFYGYTF. As DNA, the CDR3 is TGTGCCAGCAGCTTTTCAGGGGTTGCATTCTATGGCTACACCTTC. Filled out from reference TRBV7-9 and TRBJ1-2, the complete variable domain reads DTGVSQNPRHKITKRGQNVTFRCDPISEHNRLYWYRQTLGQGPEFLTYFQNEAQLEKSRLLSDRFSAERPKGSFSTLEIQRTEQGDSAMYLCASSFSGVAFYGYTFGSGTRLTVV.

This clonotype occurred many times. The chain has TRBV5-4 and TRBJ2-1, with a possible D match to TRBD2 (7 bases). Germline-derived CDR1 and CDR2 are SGHNT and YYREEE (reference sequence). The V and J ends lost 1 base and 4 bases respectively, with 12 bases between them. The CDR3 extends over 15 amino acids. The CDR3 sequence: CASSLRGAGYNEQFF. The CDR3 DNA reads TGTGCCAGCAGCTTGCGGGGGGCCGGGTACAATGAGCAGTTCTTC.

The chain joins TRBV4-1 to TRBJ2-2; 10 bases are shared with TRBD2. The V and J ends lost 4 bases and 1 base, in that order; junction bases with no gene match: 6. The germline V gene has CDR1 MGHRA and CDR2 YSYEKL. The CDR3 is 17 amino acids. CDR3 in amino acids: CASSPGLAARNTGELFF. CDR3 DNA sequence: TGCGCCAGCAGCCCCGGACTAGCGGCTAGGAACACCGGGGAGCTGTTTTTT.

This clonotype was recorded many times. The V gene is TRBV12-3 or TRBV12-4, the J gene TRBJ1-1; D uncertain. The CDR3 contains 11 residues. V lost 9 bases and J 4 bases, leaving 9 bases between the germline ends. CDR3 loop: CASSAGTEAFF. The CDR3 nucleotides read TGTGCCAGTAGCGCGGGCACTGAAGCTTTCTTT.